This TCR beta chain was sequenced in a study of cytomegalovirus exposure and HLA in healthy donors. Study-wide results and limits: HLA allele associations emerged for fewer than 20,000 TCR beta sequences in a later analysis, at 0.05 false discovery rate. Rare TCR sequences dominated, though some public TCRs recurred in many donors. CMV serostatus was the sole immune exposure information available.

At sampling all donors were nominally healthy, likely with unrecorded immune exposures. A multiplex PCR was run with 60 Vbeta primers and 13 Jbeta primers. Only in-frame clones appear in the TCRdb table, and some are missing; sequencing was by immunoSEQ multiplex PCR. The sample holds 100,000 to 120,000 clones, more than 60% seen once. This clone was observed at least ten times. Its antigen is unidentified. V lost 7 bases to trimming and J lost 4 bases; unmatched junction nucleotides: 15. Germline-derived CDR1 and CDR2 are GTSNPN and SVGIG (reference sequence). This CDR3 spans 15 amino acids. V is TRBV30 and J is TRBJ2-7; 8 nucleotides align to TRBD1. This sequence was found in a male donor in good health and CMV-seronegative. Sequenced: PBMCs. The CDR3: CASKIPGQVVYEQYF. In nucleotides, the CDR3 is TGTGCCTCGAAAATTCCGGGACAGGTAGTTTACGAGCAGTACTTC.